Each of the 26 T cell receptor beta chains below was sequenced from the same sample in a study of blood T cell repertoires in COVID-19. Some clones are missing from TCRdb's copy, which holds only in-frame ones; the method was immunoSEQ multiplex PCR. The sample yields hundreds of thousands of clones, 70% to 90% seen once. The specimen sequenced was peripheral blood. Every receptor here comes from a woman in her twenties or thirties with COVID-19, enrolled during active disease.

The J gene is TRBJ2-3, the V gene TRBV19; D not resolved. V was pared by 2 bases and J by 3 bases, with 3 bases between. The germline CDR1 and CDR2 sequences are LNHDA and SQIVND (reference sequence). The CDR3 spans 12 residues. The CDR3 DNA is TGTGCCAGTAGTATACAAACAGATACGCAGTATTTT. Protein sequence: CASSIQTDTQYF.

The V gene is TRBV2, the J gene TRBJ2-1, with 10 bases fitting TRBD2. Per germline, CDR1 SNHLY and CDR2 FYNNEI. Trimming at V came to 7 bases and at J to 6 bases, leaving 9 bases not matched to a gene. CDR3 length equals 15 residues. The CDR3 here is CASKPSSGSGNEQFF. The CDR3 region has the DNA TGTGCCAGCAAACCCTCTAGCGGGAGCGGCAATGAGCAGTTCTTC.

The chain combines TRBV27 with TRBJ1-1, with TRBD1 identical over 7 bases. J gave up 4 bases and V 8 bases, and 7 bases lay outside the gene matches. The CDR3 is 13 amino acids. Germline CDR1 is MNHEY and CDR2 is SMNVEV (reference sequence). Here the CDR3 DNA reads TGTGCCAGCGGGAAGGGGGCGACCACTGAAGCTTTCTTT. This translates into CASGKGATTEAFF.

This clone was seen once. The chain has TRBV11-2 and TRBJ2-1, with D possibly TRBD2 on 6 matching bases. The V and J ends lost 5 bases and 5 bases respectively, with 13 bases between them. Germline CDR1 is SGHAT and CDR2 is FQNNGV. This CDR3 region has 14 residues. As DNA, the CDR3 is TGTGCCAGCAGCGTGACGACTAGTCACAATGAGCAGTTCTTC. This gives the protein CASSVTTSHNEQFF. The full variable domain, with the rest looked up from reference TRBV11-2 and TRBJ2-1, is EAGVAQSPRYKIIEKRQSVAFWCNPISGHATLYWYQQILGQGPKLLIQFQNNGVVDDSQLPKDRFSAERLKGVDSTLKIQPAKLEDSAVYLCASSVTTSHNEQFFGPGTRLTVL.

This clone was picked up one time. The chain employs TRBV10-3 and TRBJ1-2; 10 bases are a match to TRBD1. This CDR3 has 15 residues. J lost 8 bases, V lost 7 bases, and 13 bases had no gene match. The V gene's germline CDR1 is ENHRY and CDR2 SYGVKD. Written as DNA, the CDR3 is TGTGCCATCAAGAGGGACAGGGGAAGGGGGGACGGCTACACCTTC. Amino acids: CAIKRDRGRGDGYTF.

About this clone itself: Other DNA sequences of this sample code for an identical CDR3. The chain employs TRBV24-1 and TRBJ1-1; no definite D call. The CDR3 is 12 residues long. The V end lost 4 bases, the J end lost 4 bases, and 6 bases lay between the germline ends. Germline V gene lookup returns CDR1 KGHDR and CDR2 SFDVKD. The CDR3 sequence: CATSDPGTEAFF. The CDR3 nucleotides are TGTGCCACCAGTGACCCGGGCACTGAAGCTTTCTTT.

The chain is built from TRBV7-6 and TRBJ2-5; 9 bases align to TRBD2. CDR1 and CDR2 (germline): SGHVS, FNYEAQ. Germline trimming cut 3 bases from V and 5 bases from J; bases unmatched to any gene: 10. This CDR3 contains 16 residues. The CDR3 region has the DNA TGTGCCAGCAGCTTTTTTAGCGGGAGTTCGGGGGAGACCCAGTACTTC. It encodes CASSFFSGSSGETQYF.

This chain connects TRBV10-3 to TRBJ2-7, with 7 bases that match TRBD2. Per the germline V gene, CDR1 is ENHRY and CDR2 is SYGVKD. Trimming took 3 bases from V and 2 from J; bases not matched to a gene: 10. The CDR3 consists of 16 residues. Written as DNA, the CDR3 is TGTGCCATCAGTGAATTAGGGGAGGGGACCCCCTACGAGCAGTACTTC. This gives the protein CAISELGEGTPYEQYF.

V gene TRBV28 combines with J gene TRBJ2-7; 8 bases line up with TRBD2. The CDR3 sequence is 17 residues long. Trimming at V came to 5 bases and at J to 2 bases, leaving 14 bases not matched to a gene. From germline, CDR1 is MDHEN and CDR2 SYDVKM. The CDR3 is CASSPRGGTRGAYEQYF. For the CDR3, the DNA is TGTGCCAGCAGTCCCCGGGGGGGGACTAGGGGGGCCTACGAGCAGTACTTC.

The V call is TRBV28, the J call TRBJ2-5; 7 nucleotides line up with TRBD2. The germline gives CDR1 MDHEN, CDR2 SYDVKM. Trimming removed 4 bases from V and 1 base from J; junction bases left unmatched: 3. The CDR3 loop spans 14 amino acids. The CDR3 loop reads CASSWGGGQETQYF. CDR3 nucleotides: TGTGCCAGCAGTTGGGGCGGGGGCCAAGAGACCCAGTACTTC.

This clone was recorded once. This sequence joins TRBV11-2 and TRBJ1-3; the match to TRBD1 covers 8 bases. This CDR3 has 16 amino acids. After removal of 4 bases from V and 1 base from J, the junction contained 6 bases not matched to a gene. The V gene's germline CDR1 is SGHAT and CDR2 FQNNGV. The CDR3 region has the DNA TGTGCCAGCAGCTCTCACCAGGGGGCTTCTGGAAACACCATATATTTT. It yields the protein CASSSHQGASGNTIYF.

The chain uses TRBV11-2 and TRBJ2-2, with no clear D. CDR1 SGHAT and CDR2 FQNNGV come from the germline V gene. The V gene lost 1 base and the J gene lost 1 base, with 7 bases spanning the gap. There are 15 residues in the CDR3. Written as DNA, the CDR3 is TGTGCCAGCAGCTTAGCTCAGCGGAACACCGGGGAGCTGTTTTTT. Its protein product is CASSLAQRNTGELFF.

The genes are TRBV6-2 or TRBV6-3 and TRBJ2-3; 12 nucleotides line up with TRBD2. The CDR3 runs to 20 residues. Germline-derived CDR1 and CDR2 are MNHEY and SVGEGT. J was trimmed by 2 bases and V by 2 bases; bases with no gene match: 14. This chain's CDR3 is CASSYLRTSGRPLFTDTQYF. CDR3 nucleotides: TGTGCCAGCAGTTACCTCCGTACTAGCGGGAGGCCTCTTTTCACAGATACGCAGTATTTT.

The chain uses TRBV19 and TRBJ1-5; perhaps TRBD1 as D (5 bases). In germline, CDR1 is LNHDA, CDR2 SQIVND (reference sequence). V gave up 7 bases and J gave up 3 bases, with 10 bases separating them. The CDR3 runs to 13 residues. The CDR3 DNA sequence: TGTGCCAGTACTAGGGGTTTCAATCAGCCCCAGCATTTT. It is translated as CASTRGFNQPQHF.

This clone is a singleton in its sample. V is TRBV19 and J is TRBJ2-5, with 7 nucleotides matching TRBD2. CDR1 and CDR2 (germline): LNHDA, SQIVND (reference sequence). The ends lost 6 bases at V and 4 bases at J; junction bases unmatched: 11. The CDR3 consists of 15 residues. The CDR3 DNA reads TGTGCCAGTAGCCCGCCGGGGACTACGGGAGAGACCCAGTACTTC. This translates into CASSPPGTTGETQYF.

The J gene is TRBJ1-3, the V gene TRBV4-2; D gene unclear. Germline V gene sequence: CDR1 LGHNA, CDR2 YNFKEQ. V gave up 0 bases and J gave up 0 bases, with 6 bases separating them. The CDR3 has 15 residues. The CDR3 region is CASSQDGNSGNTIYF. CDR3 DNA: TGTGCCAGCAGCCAAGATGGCAACTCTGGAAACACCATATATTTT.

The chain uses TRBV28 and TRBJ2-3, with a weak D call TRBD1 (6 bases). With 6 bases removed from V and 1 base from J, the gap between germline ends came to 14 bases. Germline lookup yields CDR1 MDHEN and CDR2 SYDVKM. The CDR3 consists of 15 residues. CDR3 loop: CASSDTGLGTDTQYF. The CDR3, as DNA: TGTGCCAGCAGCGACACAGGGTTGGGCACAGATACGCAGTATTTT.

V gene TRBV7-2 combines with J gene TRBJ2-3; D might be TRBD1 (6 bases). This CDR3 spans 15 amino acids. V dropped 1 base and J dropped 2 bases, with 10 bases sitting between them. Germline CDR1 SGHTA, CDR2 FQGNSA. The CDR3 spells CASSLGDTDTDTQYF. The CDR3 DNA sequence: TGTGCCAGCAGCTTAGGGGACACCGACACAGATACGCAGTATTTT.

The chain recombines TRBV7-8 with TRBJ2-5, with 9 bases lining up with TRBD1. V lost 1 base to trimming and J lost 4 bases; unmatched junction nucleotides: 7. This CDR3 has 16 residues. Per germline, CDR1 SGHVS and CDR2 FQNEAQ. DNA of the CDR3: TGTGCCAGCAGCTTAGGAAGGACAGGGGCCAGAGAGACCCAGTACTTC. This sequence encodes CASSLGRTGARETQYF.

The CDR3 nucleotides are TGTGCCACCAGTGATGCTAACACAGATACGCAGTATTTT. The encoded protein is CATSDANTDTQYF. The chain uses TRBV24-1 and TRBJ2-3, with D unclear. The CDR3 totals 13 residues. CDR1 and CDR2 from the germline V gene are KGHDR and SFDVKD. With 3 bases removed from V and 2 bases from J, the gap between germline ends came to 5 bases.

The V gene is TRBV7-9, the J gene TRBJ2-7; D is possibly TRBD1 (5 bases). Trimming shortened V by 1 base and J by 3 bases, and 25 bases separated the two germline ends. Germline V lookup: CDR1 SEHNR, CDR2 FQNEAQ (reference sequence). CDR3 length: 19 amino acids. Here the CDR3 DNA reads TGTGCCAGCAGCTTAGGGGTAATCGGCACAGGCGCCCCCTTCTACGAGCAGTACGTC. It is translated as CASSLGVIGTGAPFYEQYV.

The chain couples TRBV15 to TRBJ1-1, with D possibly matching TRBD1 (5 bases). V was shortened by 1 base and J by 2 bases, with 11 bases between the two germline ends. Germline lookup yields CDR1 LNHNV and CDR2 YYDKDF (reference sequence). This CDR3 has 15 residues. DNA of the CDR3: TGTGCCACCAGCAGAGCAGGTGACAGTAACACTGAAGCTTTCTTT. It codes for CATSRAGDSNTEAFF.

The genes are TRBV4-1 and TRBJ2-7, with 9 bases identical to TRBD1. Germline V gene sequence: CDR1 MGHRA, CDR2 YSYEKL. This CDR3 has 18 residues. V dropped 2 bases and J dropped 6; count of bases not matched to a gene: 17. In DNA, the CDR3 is TGCGCCAGCAGCCAATCATTGGGACAGGGTTCCGGAGGACGCGAGCAGTACTTC. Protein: CASSQSLGQGSGGREQYF.

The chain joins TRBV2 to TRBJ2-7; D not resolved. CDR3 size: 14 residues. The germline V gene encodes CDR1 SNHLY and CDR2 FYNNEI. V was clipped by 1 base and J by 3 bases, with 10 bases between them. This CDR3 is CASSEGYTVYEQYV. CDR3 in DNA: TGTGCCAGCAGTGAAGGGTACACCGTCTACGAGCAGTACGTC.

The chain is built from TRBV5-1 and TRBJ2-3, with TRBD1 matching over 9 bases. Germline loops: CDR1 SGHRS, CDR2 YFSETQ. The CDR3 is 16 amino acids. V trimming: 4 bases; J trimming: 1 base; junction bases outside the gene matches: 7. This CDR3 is CASSTTGGGGTDTQYF. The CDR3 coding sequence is TGCGCCAGCAGCACCACAGGGGGCGGTGGCACAGATACGCAGTATTTT.

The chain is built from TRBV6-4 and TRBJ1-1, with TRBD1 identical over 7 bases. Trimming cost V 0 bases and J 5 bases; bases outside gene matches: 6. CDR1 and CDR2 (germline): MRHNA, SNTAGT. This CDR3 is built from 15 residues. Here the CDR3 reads CASSDSDRASTEAFF. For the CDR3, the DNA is TGTGCCAGCAGTGACTCAGACAGGGCTAGTACTGAAGCTTTCTTT.